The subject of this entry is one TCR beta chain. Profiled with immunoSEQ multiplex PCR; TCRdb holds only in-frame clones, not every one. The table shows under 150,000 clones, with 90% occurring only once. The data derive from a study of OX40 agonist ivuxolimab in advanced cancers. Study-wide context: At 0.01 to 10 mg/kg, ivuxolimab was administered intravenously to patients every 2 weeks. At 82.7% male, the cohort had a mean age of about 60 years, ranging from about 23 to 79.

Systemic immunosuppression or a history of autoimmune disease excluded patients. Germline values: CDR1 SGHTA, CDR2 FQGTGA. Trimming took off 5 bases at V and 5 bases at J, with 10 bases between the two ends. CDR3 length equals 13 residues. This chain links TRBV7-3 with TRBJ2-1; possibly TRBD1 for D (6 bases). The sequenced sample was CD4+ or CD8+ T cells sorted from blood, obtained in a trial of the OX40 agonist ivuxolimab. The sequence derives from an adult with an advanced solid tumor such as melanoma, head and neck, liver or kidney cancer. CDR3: CASSRDTHNEQFF. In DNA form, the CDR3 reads TGTGCCAGCAGCCGGGACACCCACAATGAGCAGTTCTTC.